This T cell receptor (beta chain) was identified during a study of Tregs in tolerant kidney transplant recipients. The count of this clone is one. The antigen is undetermined. Assay: immunoSEQ multiplex PCR; the TCRdb copy retains only in-frame clones and omits some. Among about 1,700 clones listed, about 75% were seen once. This CDR3 spans 15 amino acids. Germline values: CDR1 SGHNT, CDR2 YYREEE (reference sequence). V was pared by 0 bases and J by 0 bases, with 2 bases of the junction left unmatched. Whole-study results and caveats: Biological reproducibility was not directly addressed in this study.

Sequencing used CD8+ T cells from blood cultured with allogeneic cells. The sequence came from a human donor in good health. The chain combines TRBV5-4 with TRBJ1-1; 7 bases agree with TRBD1. CDR3 sequence reads: CASSLEGTVNTEAFF. In DNA, the CDR3 is TGTGCCAGCAGCTTGGAGGGGACAGTGAACACTGAAGCTTTCTTT.